This passage covers 10 T cell receptor beta chains from one sample sequenced in a study of T cell responses to AZD1222 COVID-19 vaccine. The table came from immunoSEQ multiplex PCR; TCRdb's copy has only in-frame clones and leaves some out. The repertoire includes about 100,000 clones, around 86% of them detected once, and 2.5% to 4% sits in the top ten. The source material was peripheral blood, sampled 28 days after the second dose of the MenACWY control vaccine. Every receptor here comes from an adult who received the MenACWY meningococcal vaccine as a control.

The chain has TRBV25-1 and TRBJ2-1; D gene unclear. CDR3 size: 11 residues. The germline V gene encodes CDR1 MGHDK and CDR2 SYGVNS. V lost 4 bases to trimming and J lost 8 bases, with 6 bases between them. The CDR3 is CASSARYEQFF. In DNA form, the CDR3 reads TGTGCCAGCAGTGCACGATATGAGCAGTTCTTC.

Note on this clone: Relative to the germline gene, one junction end is altered; a read error may explain this. Other nucleotide sequences from this sample produce the same CDR3. The J gene is TRBJ2-1, the V gene TRBV7-7, with D possibly TRBD1 on 6 matching bases. The CDR3 runs 13 residues. Germline V CDR1 and CDR2: SSHAT, FNYEAQ (reference sequence). The CDR3 region is CASSFQQGDEQFF. The CDR3 DNA reads as TGTGCTAGCAGCTTTCAACAGGGAGATGAGCAGTTCTTC.

This chain joins TRBV29-1 and TRBJ1-2; D is unresolved. Looked up from germline, CDR1 is SQVTM and CDR2 is ANQGSEA. The CDR3 is made up of 13 amino acids. The ends were cut back, 6 bases at V and 0 bases at J, with 11 bases in the middle. DNA of the CDR3: TGCAGCGTGGGGATAAGAGCTAACTATGGCTACACCTTC. Its protein product is CSVGIRANYGYTF.

The chain uses TRBV7-2 and TRBJ2-1, with TRBD2 matching 14 bases. The CDR3 runs 19 residues. In germline, CDR1 is SGHTA, CDR2 FQGNSA. The V segment lost 5 bases and the J segment 0 bases; nucleotides outside the gene matches: 9. CDR3 region: CASSKPGLAGVGSYNEQFF. The CDR3 coding sequence is TGTGCCAGCAGCAAACCGGGACTAGCGGGGGTGGGCTCCTACAATGAGCAGTTCTTC. Together with reference TRBV7-2 and TRBJ2-1, the CDR3 gives the full variable domain: GAGVSQSPSNKVTEKGKDVELRCDPISGHTALYWYRQSLGQGLEFLIYFQGNSAPDKSGLPSDRFSAERTGGSVSTLTIQRTQQEDSAVYLCASSKPGLAGVGSYNEQFFGPGTRLTVL.

CDR3 sequence (DNA): TGTGCCAGCAGCCTTCGTGAGGGGGACTATGGCTACACCTTC. Its protein product is CASSLREGDYGYTF. The chain is built from TRBV3-1 (or the pseudogene TRBV3-2) and TRBJ1-2; maybe TRBD1 (6 bases). The V gene's germline CDR1 is LGHDT and CDR2 YNNKEL (reference sequence). V lost 4 bases and J 3 bases, leaving 12 bases between the germline ends. The CDR3 runs 14 residues.

The V call is TRBV4-1, the J call TRBJ2-3, with D unclear. Looked up from germline, CDR1 is MGHRA and CDR2 is YSYEKL. V was clipped by 6 bases and J by 1 base, with 8 bases between them. CDR3 length equals 13 residues. The DNA for the CDR3 is TGCGCCAGCAGTACTACAGGCACAGATACGCAGTATTTT. Protein: CASSTTGTDTQYF.

In this sample, this clone turned up once. J is TRBJ1-2 and V is TRBV7-2; D gene ambiguous. Germline lookup yields CDR1 SGHTA and CDR2 FQGNSA. The V gene lost 3 bases and the J gene lost 2 bases, with 7 bases spanning the gap. The CDR3 totals 13 residues. CDR3 residues: CASSLGRNYGYTF. DNA for the CDR3: TGTGCCAGCAGCTTGGGTAGGAACTATGGCTACACCTTC.

The chain has TRBV28 and TRBJ1-1; 9 bases line up with TRBD1. The V gene's germline CDR1 is MDHEN and CDR2 SYDVKM. The CDR3 loop spans 14 amino acids. The V segment lost 6 bases and the J segment 8 bases; nucleotides outside the gene matches: 10. DNA for the CDR3: TGTGCCAGCAGCCTCCGGACAGGGGCCTTAGAAGCTTTCTTT. This sequence encodes CASSLRTGALEAFF.

This rearrangement joins TRBV13 to TRBJ1-2, with 7 bases matching TRBD1. This CDR3 has 15 residues. From germline, CDR1 is PRHDT and CDR2 FYEKMQ (reference sequence). V dropped 5 bases and J dropped 4; count of bases not matched to a gene: 10. CDR3 sequence (DNA): TGTGCCAGCAGCACACGGGACAGAGCCCCCTATGGCTACACCTTC. Its protein is CASSTRDRAPYGYTF.

V gene TRBV18 combines with J gene TRBJ2-7; no reliable D call. The CDR3 has 13 amino acids. Germline CDR1 KGHSH, CDR2 LQKENI. V gave up 3 bases and J gave up 2 bases, with 8 bases separating them. The CDR3 DNA follows: TGTGCCAGCTCACCTTCACAGCCCTACGAGCAGTACTTC. Encoded protein: CASSPSQPYEQYF. Looking up the rest from reference TRBV18 and TRBJ2-7 gives the full variable domain: NAGVMQNPRHLVRRRGQEARLRCSPMKGHSHVYWYRQLPEEGLKFMVYLQKENIIDESGMPKERFSAEFPKEGPSILRIQQVVRGDSAAYFCASSPSQPYEQYFGPGTRLTVT.